The 8 T cell receptor beta chains reported below all come from one sample, sequenced in a study of T cell responses to AZD1222 COVID-19 vaccine. Repertoires were generated with immunoSEQ multiplex PCR, while TCRdb's copy carries only in-frame clones and drops some. The profile shows about 120,000 clones, over 80% of them singletons. The specimen was peripheral blood, collected on day 0 of AZD1222 vaccination. The receptors originated from an adult in good health.

The chain links TRBV5-1 to TRBJ2-5; tentatively, D is TRBD2 (6 bases). The CDR3 length is 14 residues. CDR1 SGHRS and CDR2 YFSETQ come from the germline V gene. Trimming cost V 0 bases and J 7 bases, with 13 bases left between them. As DNA, the CDR3 is TGCGCCAGCAGCTTGGCGGGGGATGCGGGGACCCAGTACTTC. As protein: CASSLAGDAGTQYF.

This clone has only one observation. V is TRBV9 and J is TRBJ2-1; D call uncertain. Germline CDR1 SGDLS, CDR2 YYNGEE. CDR3 length equals 15 residues. With 1 base removed from V and 0 bases from J, the gap between germline ends came to 8 bases. The DNA of the CDR3 is TGTGCCAGCAGCGTAAGTCCCAGCTCCTACAATGAGCAGTTCTTC. It specifies CASSVSPSSYNEQFF.

The chain recombines TRBV10-3 with TRBJ1-5; TRBD1 matches at 9 bases. With V trimmed by 6 bases and J by 13 bases, 10 bases remained unmatched. The germline V gene encodes CDR1 ENHRY and CDR2 SYGVKD. The CDR3 sequence is 13 residues long. CDR3 nucleotide sequence: TGTGCCATCAGGGGACAGGGACGAACCTCGCAGCATTTT. This sequence encodes CAIRGQGRTSQHF.

The chain links TRBV4-1 to TRBJ2-3; TRBD2 agrees at 7 bases. CDR3 length: 16 amino acids. Germline V lookup: CDR1 MGHRA, CDR2 YSYEKL. J gave up 0 bases and V 0 bases, and 3 bases lay outside the gene matches. CDR3 sequence reads: CASSQEGAGSTDTQYF. The CDR3 nucleotides are TGCGCCAGCAGCCAAGAGGGAGCGGGGAGCACAGATACGCAGTATTTT.

The chain links TRBV7-9 to TRBJ2-3, with TRBD1 identical over 10 bases. This CDR3 region has 16 residues. The V segment lost 5 bases and the J segment 5 bases; nucleotides outside the gene matches: 10. In germline, CDR1 is SEHNR, CDR2 FQNEAQ (reference sequence). The DNA for the CDR3 is TGTGCCAGCAGCCCCACCGGGACAGGGGTAGGAGATACGCAGTATTTT. Protein sequence: CASSPTGTGVGDTQYF.

The genes are TRBV28 and TRBJ2-7; D is possibly TRBD1 (6 bases). The CDR3 loop spans 14 amino acids. Germline assignment: CDR1 MDHEN and CDR2 SYDVKM. The V end was cut by 3 bases, the J end by 0 bases, with 9 bases between. The CDR3 spells CASSFGQFSYEQYF. The CDR3 bases are TGTGCCAGCAGTTTCGGACAGTTCTCCTACGAGCAGTACTTC.

The V and J genes are TRBV28 and TRBJ1-4, with TRBD1 matching over 11 bases. V shed 2 bases, J shed 12 bases, and the junction held 8 bases outside the gene matches. Germline V gene lookup returns CDR1 MDHEN and CDR2 SYDVKM. CDR3 length: 15 residues. CDR3 region: CASSLNPGQGVELFF. CDR3 DNA: TGTGCCAGCAGTTTAAATCCGGGACAGGGGGTGGAACTGTTTTTT.

This chain uses TRBV28 with TRBJ2-3; D unclear. The CDR3 is made up of 11 amino acids. Trimming pared 5 bases from V and 2 bases from J, leaving 2 bases between. Per the germline V gene, CDR1 is MDHEN and CDR2 is SYDVKM. Here the CDR3 DNA reads TGTGCCAGCAGTATCACAGATACGCAGTATTTT. It codes for CASSITDTQYF.